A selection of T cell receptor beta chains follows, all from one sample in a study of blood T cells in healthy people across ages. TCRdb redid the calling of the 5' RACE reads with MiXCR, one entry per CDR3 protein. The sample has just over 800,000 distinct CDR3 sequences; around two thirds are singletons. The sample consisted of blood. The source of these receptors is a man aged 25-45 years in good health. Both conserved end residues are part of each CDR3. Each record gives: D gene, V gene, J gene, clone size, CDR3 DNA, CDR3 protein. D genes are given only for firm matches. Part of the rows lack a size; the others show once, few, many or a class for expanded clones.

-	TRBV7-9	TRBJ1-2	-	TGTGCCAGCCTTAATCACTATGGCTACACCTTC	CASLNHYGYTF
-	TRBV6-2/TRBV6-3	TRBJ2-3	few	TGTGCCAGCAGTTATGGCCCGAGTCCCACAGATACGCAGTATTTT	CASSYGPSPTDTQYF
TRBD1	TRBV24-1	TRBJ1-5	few	TGTGCCACCAGTGATTCGAAGTCCGGGACAGGCCTCAATCAGCCCCAGCATTTT	CATSDSKSGTGLNQPQHF
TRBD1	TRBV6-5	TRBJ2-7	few	TGTGCCAGCACTAATGACAGGGACCTCTCCTACGAGCAGTACTTC	CASTNDRDLSYEQYF
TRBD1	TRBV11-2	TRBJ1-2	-	TGTGCCAGCAGCTTAGGACAGGGCCAGTGGTATGGCTACACCTTC	CASSLGQGQWYGYTF
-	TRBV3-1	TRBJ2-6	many	TGTGCCAGCAGCACAGACAGGATCTCTGGGGCCAACGTCCTGACTTTC	CASSTDRISGANVLTF
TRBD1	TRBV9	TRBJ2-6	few	TGTGCCAGCAGCATTAGGCGGACAGGGGGTTCTGGGGCCAACGTCCTGACTTTC	CASSIRRTGGSGANVLTF
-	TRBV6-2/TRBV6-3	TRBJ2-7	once	TGTGCCAGCAGTTACCCGGGCCTGAGCTCCTACGAGCAGTACTTC	CASSYPGLSSYEQYF
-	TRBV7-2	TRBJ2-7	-	TGTGCCAGCAGCCTAAGGGACATAGGCTACGAGCAGTACTTC	CASSLRDIGYEQYF
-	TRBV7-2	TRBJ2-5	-	TGTGCCAGCAGCCCTGTGGGGGGGGCAAGGGGAGGGACCCAGTACTTC	CASSPVGGARGGTQYF
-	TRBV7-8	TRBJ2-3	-	TGTGCCAGCACCCCGGCCGGGGTCGGGGCAGATACGCAGTATTTT	CASTPAGVGADTQYF
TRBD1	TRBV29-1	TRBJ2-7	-	TGCAGCGCTCCACTGACAGGGGGCGTTAATGAGCAGTACTTC	CSAPLTGGVNEQYF
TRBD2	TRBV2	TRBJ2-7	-	TGTGCCAGCAGTGAACTAGCGGGGGGCCCCTCCGAGCAGTACTTC	CASSELAGGPSEQYF
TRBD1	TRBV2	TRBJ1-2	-	TGTGCCAGCACCGTCACCGGGACAGGGGGCGGCTACACCTTC	CASTVTGTGGGYTF
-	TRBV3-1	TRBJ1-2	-	TGTGCCAGCAGCCAAGATTTCCGGGCGACGCACTATGGCTACACCTTC	CASSQDFRATHYGYTF
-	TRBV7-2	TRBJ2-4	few	TGTGCCAGCCGCTCACGACAGGACGGCCGCAAAAACATTCAGTACTTC	CASRSRQDGRKNIQYF
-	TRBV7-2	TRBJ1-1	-	TGTGCCAGCAGCGATCAAGGTAGTAAAGCTTTCTTT	CASSDQGSKAFF
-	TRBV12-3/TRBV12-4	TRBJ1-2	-	TGTGCCAGCACCAACAGGGTGGGGAGCTACACCTTC	CASTNRVGSYTF
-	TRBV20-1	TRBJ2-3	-	TGCAGTGCTATTCACCCCAAAGTGGGGCGCGGAGATACGCAGTATTTT	CSAIHPKVGRGDTQYF
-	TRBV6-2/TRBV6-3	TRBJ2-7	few	TGTGCCAGCAGTACCCAACAGGTTACCTTTTACGAGCAGTACTTC	CASSTQQVTFYEQYF
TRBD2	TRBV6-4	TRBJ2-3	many	TGTGCCAGCAGTGATGGACTAGCCACAGATACGCAGTATTTT	CASSDGLATDTQYF
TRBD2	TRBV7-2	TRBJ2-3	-	TGTGCCAGCAGCCTACTAGCGGGGGGTAGTTTCACAGATACGCAGTATTTT	CASSLLAGGSFTDTQYF
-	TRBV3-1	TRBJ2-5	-	TGTGCCAGCAGCATACAAAGTCGGGCGCAGTACTTC	CASSIQSRAQYF
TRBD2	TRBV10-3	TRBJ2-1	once	TGTGCCATCAGTGAGCTAGCGGGGGGAGGCAATGAGCAGTTCTTC	CAISELAGGGNEQFF
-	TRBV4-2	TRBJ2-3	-	TGTGCCAGCAGCCAACAACTGGCCCGCCGGAGCCCAGATACGCAGTATTTT	CASSQQLARRSPDTQYF
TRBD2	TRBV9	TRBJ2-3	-	TGTGCCAGCAGCTTCACCGGACTAGCGACAGATACGCAGTATTTT	CASSFTGLATDTQYF
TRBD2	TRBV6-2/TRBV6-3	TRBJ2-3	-	TGTGCCAGCAGTGCGACTAGCGGGAGGGCAAATACGCAGTATTTT	CASSATSGRANTQYF
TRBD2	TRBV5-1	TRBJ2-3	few	TGCGCCAGCAGCTTGGGGGCTAGCGGTAGCACAGATACGCAGTATTTT	CASSLGASGSTDTQYF
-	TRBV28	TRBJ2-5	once	TGTGCCAGCACTGACCCAGGGTACCAAGAGACCCAGTACTTC	CASTDPGYQETQYF
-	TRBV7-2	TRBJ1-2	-	TGTGCCAGCAGCTTAGAAGGGACGAGGGGGGATGGCTACACCTTC	CASSLEGTRGDGYTF
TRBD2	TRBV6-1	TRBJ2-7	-	TGTGCCAGCACCTGGGGGACTAGCGGGAGGGCCGTCCCCTACGAGCAGTACTTC	CASTWGTSGRAVPYEQYF
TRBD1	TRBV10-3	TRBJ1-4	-	TGTGCCATCAGTGAGGGACAGGGAAACGAAAAACTGTTTTTT	CAISEGQGNEKLFF
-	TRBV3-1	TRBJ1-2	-	TGTGCCAGCAGCCCCGGACGGACGTCCTATGGCTACACCTTC	CASSPGRTSYGYTF
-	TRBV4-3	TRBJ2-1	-	TGCGCCAGCAGCCAAGAATACCTCTCCTACAATGAGCAGTTCTTC	CASSQEYLSYNEQFF
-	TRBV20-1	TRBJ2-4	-	TGCAGTGCTAGCACTAGGACCGTGGACAAAAACATTCAGTACTTC	CSASTRTVDKNIQYF
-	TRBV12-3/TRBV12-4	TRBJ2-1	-	TGTGCCAGCAGTCCCCAGGGGCCCCGACTCGGCAATGAGCAGTTCTTC	CASSPQGPRLGNEQFF
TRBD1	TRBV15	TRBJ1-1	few	TGTGCCACCAGCAGAGATCTAAACAGGGGACAAACTGAAGCTTTCTTT	CATSRDLNRGQTEAFF
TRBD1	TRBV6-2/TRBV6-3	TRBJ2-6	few	TGTGCCAGCAGTTATATTGGGACAGGGTTCTCTGGGGCCAACGTCCTGACTTTC	CASSYIGTGFSGANVLTF
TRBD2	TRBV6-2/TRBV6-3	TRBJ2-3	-	TGTGCCAGCAGCCCCCTTATTAGCGGGACCACAGATACGCAGTATTTT	CASSPLISGTTDTQYF
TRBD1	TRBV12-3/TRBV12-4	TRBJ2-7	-	TGTGCCAGCAGTACACACGGGACAGGGATCAATGAGCAGTACTTC	CASSTHGTGINEQYF
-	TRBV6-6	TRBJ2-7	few	TGTGCCAGCAGTTATAGGGGGGCGGGGGAGCAGTACTTC	CASSYRGAGEQYF
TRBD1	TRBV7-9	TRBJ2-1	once	TGTGCCAGCAGCTTAGGGGCCGGGACAGGTAGATACAATGAGCAGTTCTTC	CASSLGAGTGRYNEQFF
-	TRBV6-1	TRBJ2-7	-	TGTGCCAGCAGTGAATCCTACGACAGCTACGAGCAGTACTTC	CASSESYDSYEQYF